The 25 T cell receptor beta chains below all came from one sample that was sequenced in a study of blood T cell repertoires in COVID-19. Produced via immunoSEQ multiplex PCR; TCRdb's table is partial and in-frame only. This table has 300,000 to 400,000 clones, around 87% appearing once. Material: peripheral blood. The receptor set was obtained from a human donor in a cohort sampled during active COVID-19.

This clone showed up just once. The V call is TRBV7-2, the J call TRBJ2-7, with D possibly matching TRBD1 (8 bases). With 6 bases removed from V and 1 base from J, the gap between germline ends came to 13 bases. Per the germline V gene, CDR1 is SGHTA and CDR2 is FQGNSA. CDR3 length: 14 residues. The CDR3 here is CASSHRGGSYEQYF. The CDR3 region has the DNA TGTGCCAGCAGTCACAGGGGGGGGTCCTACGAGCAGTACTTC.

This clone is a singleton in its sample. The rearrangement links TRBV19 to TRBJ2-7, with TRBD2 matching 11 bases. CDR3 length: 15 amino acids. The V gene's germline CDR1 is LNHDA and CDR2 SQIVND (reference sequence). V lost 3 bases to trimming and J lost 6 bases; unmatched junction nucleotides: 7. This CDR3 reads CASSILGTSGGEQYF. The CDR3 bases are TGTGCCAGTAGTATCCTCGGGACTAGCGGCGGCGAGCAGTACTTC.

The rearrangement uses TRBV5-6 and TRBJ1-1; D gene ambiguous. CDR3 length equals 14 residues. V was trimmed by 2 bases and J by 4 bases, leaving 12 bases between them. Germline V gene data show CDR1 as SGHDT and CDR2 as YYEEEE. CDR3 DNA: TGTGCCAGCAGCTTCCCGGTGGTCGGCACTGAAGCTTTCTTT. As protein: CASSFPVVGTEAFF.

The J gene is TRBJ2-1, the V gene TRBV6-5; TRBD2 matches at 9 bases. The CDR3 spans 14 residues. With V trimmed by 8 bases and J by 10 bases, 12 bases remained unmatched. Germline CDR1 and CDR2: MNHEY and SVGAGI. The CDR3 loop is CASGLAGARGEQFF. CDR3 DNA: TGTGCCAGCGGATTAGCGGGGGCGAGGGGGGAGCAGTTCTTC.

The gene calls are TRBV19 and TRBJ2-1; D is perhaps TRBD2 (6 bases). V lost 9 bases to trimming and J lost 10 bases, with 16 bases between them. CDR1 and CDR2 (germline): LNHDA, SQIVND (reference sequence). This CDR3 spans 12 amino acids. Written as DNA, the CDR3 is TGTGCCAGCAGACCTTCGGAGGGCGAGCAGTTCTTC. It translates to CASRPSEGEQFF.

This chain connects TRBV7-6 to TRBJ2-7; D remains ambiguous. V lost 5 bases to trimming and J lost 5 bases, with 13 bases between them. Germline assignment: CDR1 SGHVS and CDR2 FNYEAQ. This CDR3 spans 13 amino acids. The CDR3 sequence is CASSPPSGNEQYF. The CDR3 DNA is TGTGCCAGCAGCCCTCCTAGTGGTAACGAGCAGTACTTC. The whole variable domain, filled in from reference TRBV7-6 and TRBJ2-7, reads GAGVSQSPRYKVTKRGQDVALRCDPISGHVSLYWYRQALGQGPEFLTYFNYEAQQDKSGLPNDRFSAERPEGSISTLTIQRTEQRDSAMYRCASSPPSGNEQYFGPGTRLTVT.

This sequence joins TRBV4-1 and TRBJ2-5, with 8 bases fitting TRBD2. The germline V gene has CDR1 MGHRA and CDR2 YSYEKL. CDR3 length equals 18 residues. Germline trimming cut 3 bases from V and 0 bases from J; bases unmatched to any gene: 12. The CDR3 DNA reads as TGCGCCAGCAGCCATGTCTTAAACCGCGGGGGGAACCAAGAGACCCAGTACTTC. Translation gives CASSHVLNRGGNQETQYF.

The V gene is TRBV4-2, the J gene TRBJ2-7, with 13 bases aligning to TRBD2. Germline trimming cut 4 bases from V and 1 base from J; bases unmatched to any gene: 7. The CDR3 is 17 amino acids. Per the germline V gene, CDR1 is LGHNA and CDR2 is YNFKEQ. This chain's CDR3 is CASSLQEGLAGSYEQYF. The CDR3 nucleotides read TGTGCCAGCAGCCTCCAGGAGGGACTAGCGGGGTCCTACGAGCAGTACTTC.

The rearrangement links TRBV5-1 to TRBJ1-5; D is unresolved. Per germline, CDR1 SGHRS and CDR2 YFSETQ. This CDR3 is 11 amino acids long. V was cut by 3 bases and J by 4 bases, with 2 bases left in between. DNA of the CDR3: TGCGCCAGCAGCTCTAATCAGCCCCAGCATTTT. Its protein is CASSSNQPQHF.

V and J are TRBV30 and TRBJ2-1; D gene unclear. There are 15 residues in the CDR3. CDR1 is GTSNPN and CDR2 is SVGIG in the germline V gene (reference sequence). Trimming took off 5 bases at V and 0 bases at J, with 14 bases between the two ends. CDR3 residues: CAWGRQDSSYNEQFF. The CDR3 DNA reads TGTGCCTGGGGACGTCAGGATAGCTCCTACAATGAGCAGTTCTTC.

The J gene is TRBJ1-5, the V gene TRBV7-8; D perhaps matches TRBD1 (5 bases). Trimming pared 5 bases from V and 6 bases from J, leaving 20 bases between. The germline CDR1 and CDR2 sequences are SGHVS and FQNEAQ. CDR3 length: 16 residues. In DNA, the CDR3 is TGTGCCAGCAGCACATCTCGCTTGGGAGGGGTTCAGCCCCAGCATTTT. Protein product: CASSTSRLGGVQPQHF.

The J gene is TRBJ1-2, the V gene TRBV25-1; TRBD1 is a possible D gene (5 bases). The germline V gene has CDR1 MGHDK and CDR2 SYGVNS. The CDR3 has 16 residues. V lost 1 base, J lost 2 bases, and 14 bases lay in between. CDR3 DNA: TGTGCCAGCAGTGAATTTGGTGGCCAGGGAAACTATGGCTACACCTTC. Its protein is CASSEFGGQGNYGYTF.

The rearrangement uses TRBV7-9 and TRBJ1-4; tentative D call: TRBD1 (6 bases). CDR3 size: 15 residues. Germline values: CDR1 SEHNR, CDR2 FQNEAQ (reference sequence). The germline V and J ends were trimmed by 2 bases and 8 bases, with 15 bases remaining between them. The CDR3 DNA is TGTGCCAGCAGCTTATTCGCGACAGGAGGAGAAAAACTGTTTTTT. This codes for CASSLFATGGEKLFF.

The sample holds one count of this clone. The rearrangement links TRBV28 to TRBJ2-1, with a tentative D call TRBD2 (6 bases). CDR3 length: 15 amino acids. Germline V gene lookup returns CDR1 MDHEN and CDR2 SYDVKM. With 6 bases removed from V and 0 bases from J, the gap between germline ends came to 12 bases. Here the CDR3 DNA reads TGTGCCAGCAGCCCCGGGACTGACTCCTACAATGAGCAGTTCTTC. As protein: CASSPGTDSYNEQFF.

The CDR3 region is CASSLTASSYEQYF. Written as DNA, the CDR3 is TGTGCCAGCAGCTTGACAGCTAGCTCCTACGAGCAGTACTTC. The rearrangement links TRBV7-6 to TRBJ2-7, with D possibly TRBD1 on 5 matching bases. The germline gives CDR1 SGHVS, CDR2 FNYEAQ. V lost 3 bases and J 0 bases, leaving 9 bases between the germline ends. This CDR3 contains 14 residues.

V usage is TRBV19 and J usage is TRBJ1-1; D possibly corresponds to TRBD1 (5 bases). The V end was cut by 6 bases, the J end by 6 bases, with 26 bases between. The CDR3 has 17 residues. Germline V gene lookup returns CDR1 LNHDA and CDR2 SQIVND (reference sequence). The DNA for the CDR3 is TGTGCCAGTAGCAAAATTATGGGAGGGGCACGGGTCTCTGAAGCTTTCTTT. It encodes CASSKIMGGARVSEAFF.

The V and J genes are TRBV7-3 and TRBJ2-1; 8 positions match TRBD2. Germline V gives CDR1 SGHTA, CDR2 FQGTGA. The CDR3 loop spans 15 amino acids. The V and J ends lost 4 bases and 2 bases, in that order; junction bases with no gene match: 4. CDR3 nucleotide sequence: TGTGCCAGCAGCTCCAGCGGGAGCCCCTACAATGAGCAGTTCTTC. This sequence encodes CASSSSGSPYNEQFF.

The gene calls are TRBV7-8 and TRBJ2-3, with TRBD2 matching over 8 bases. V dropped 8 bases and J dropped 2; count of bases not matched to a gene: 9. Germline V gene data show CDR1 as SGHVS and CDR2 as FQNEAQ. The length of the CDR3 is 15 residues. The chain's CDR3 is CASRPTSGYTDTQYF. In DNA form, the CDR3 reads TGTGCCAGCCGCCCTACTAGCGGATACACAGATACGCAGTATTTT. The full variable domain, with the rest looked up from reference TRBV7-8 and TRBJ2-3, is GAGVSQSPRYKVAKRGQDVALRCDPISGHVSLFWYQQALGQGPEFLTYFQNEAQLDKSGLPSDRFFAERPEGSVSTLKIQRTQQEDSAVYLCASRPTSGYTDTQYFGPGTRLTVL.

This clone was recorded a few times. The gene calls are TRBV7-9 and TRBJ2-1; no definite D call. V lost 4 bases, J lost 2 bases, and 9 bases lay in between. Looked up from germline, CDR1 is SEHNR and CDR2 is FQNEAQ (reference sequence). The CDR3 has 14 amino acids. CDR3 nucleotides: TGTGCCAGCAGCTCCTCCCGGGCCTACAATGAGCAGTTCTTC. This sequence encodes CASSSSRAYNEQFF. The whole variable domain, filled in from reference TRBV7-9 and TRBJ2-1, reads DTGVSQNPRHKITKRGQNVTFRCDPISEHNRLYWYRQTLGQGPEFLTYFQNEAQLEKSRLLSDRFSAERPKGSFSTLEIQRTEQGDSAMYLCASSSSRAYNEQFFGPGTRLTVL.

The rearrangement links TRBV15 to TRBJ2-1, with TRBD2 matching 7 bases. CDR1 is LNHNV and CDR2 is YYDKDF in the germline V gene (reference sequence). With 0 bases clipped from V and 0 bases from J, the junction kept 11 bases outside the gene matches. The CDR3 contains 19 residues. The CDR3 DNA is TGTGCCACCAGCAGAGATATAGCGGGCGTACTCAGCTCCTACAATGAGCAGTTCTTC. This codes for CATSRDIAGVLSSYNEQFF.

The chain has TRBV5-8 and TRBJ1-5; maybe TRBD1 (6 bases). Trimming stripped 4 bases from V and 10 bases from J, with 21 bases between. This CDR3 contains 15 residues. Germline CDR1 SGHTS, CDR2 YDEGEE. CDR3 DNA sequence: TGTGCCAGCAGCCCGATATGGGACAAGATAGGCCCCCAGCATTTT. Translation: CASSPIWDKIGPQHF.

V is TRBV7-9 and J is TRBJ2-2; D is perhaps TRBD1 (6 bases). From germline, CDR1 is SEHNR and CDR2 FQNEAQ (reference sequence). CDR3 length: 16 amino acids. Between the trimmed V and J ends, which lost 9 bases and 0 bases, there was a span of 17 bases. The CDR3, as DNA: TGTGCCAGTAGAGGGACACTGAATACGAACACCGGGGAGCTGTTTTTT. This translates into CASRGTLNTNTGELFF.

CDR3 in DNA: TGCGCCAGCAGCCCGGGCCGGGGGGGTGATTACGAGCAGTACTTC. Translation: CASSPGRGGDYEQYF. This chain links TRBV4-1 with TRBJ2-7; 8 nucleotides line up with TRBD2. From germline, CDR1 is MGHRA and CDR2 YSYEKL. This CDR3 contains 15 residues. V lost 4 bases and J lost 4; bases outside the gene matches: 9.

This clone was counted many times. The V call is TRBV28, the J call TRBJ2-2, with D possibly matching TRBD2 (6 bases). Trimming cost V 3 bases and J 5 bases, with 10 bases left between them. CDR1 and CDR2 from the germline V gene are MDHEN and SYDVKM. This CDR3 spans 14 amino acids. The CDR3 reads CASSFGGRTGELFF. CDR3 DNA sequence: TGTGCCAGCAGTTTTGGAGGGAGAACCGGGGAGCTGTTTTTT.

The J gene is TRBJ1-2, the V gene TRBV27, with 8 bases identical to TRBD1. This CDR3 has 20 residues. V gave up 5 bases and J gave up 6 bases; unmatched junction bases: 26. Germline CDR1 and CDR2: MNHEY and SMNVEV (reference sequence). CDR3 bases: TGTGCCAGCAGTAAACAATCCGCTGGACAGGGTGTAAATTGGGAGGATGGCTACACCTTC. Encoded protein: CASSKQSAGQGVNWEDGYTF.